This passage covers 17 T cell receptor beta chains from one sample sequenced in a study of T cells in Graves' hyperthyroidism and ophthalmopathy. RNA transcripts gave rise to amplified TCR beta CDR3 regions. TCR CDR3 regions were first amplified by RT-PCR with HTBI primers. TCRdb used MiXCR to reprocess the multiplex PCR reads, holding one entry per CDR3 protein. In the table there are 500,000 to 550,000 distinct CDR3 sequences, about 20% of which are singletons. Sequencing used blood. These receptors originate from a middle-aged man with Graves' ophthalmopathy.

This clonotype was seen more than once but under ten times. The CDR3 reads CADPLAGGYNEQFF. As DNA, the CDR3 is TGTGCCGATCCCCTAGCGGGGGGGTACAATGAGCAGTTCTTC. This chain connects TRBV9 to TRBJ2-1; 12 positions match TRBD2. Unmatched junction bases numbered 6, after V lost 10 bases and J lost 4 bases. CDR3 length: 14 residues. Germline assignment: CDR1 SGDLS and CDR2 YYNGEE.

A few counts support this clonotype. The chain couples TRBV29-1 to TRBJ2-3; a weak D match, TRBD2 (5 bases). V gave up 4 bases and J gave up 5 bases, with 16 bases separating them. Germline assignment: CDR1 SQVTM and CDR2 ANQGSEA. The CDR3 has 14 amino acids. Here the CDR3 DNA reads TGCAGCGTTGGACCCTTGATGGGGAGAGATACGCAGTATTTT. Amino acid sequence: CSVGPLMGRDTQYF.

The chain has TRBV7-8 and TRBJ2-1; D not certain. The CDR3 is 10 amino acids. The germline V and J ends were trimmed by 1 base and 8 bases, with 0 bases remaining between them. Germline CDR1 is SGHVS and CDR2 is FQNEAQ. In DNA, the CDR3 is TGTGCCAGCAGCTTAGATGAGCAGTTCTTC. Translating it yields CASSLDEQFF.

This clonotype was seen many times. The chain links TRBV7-2 to TRBJ1-6; D is unclear. CDR3 length equals 13 residues. V was shortened by 2 bases and J by 6 bases, with 5 bases between the two germline ends. Per germline, CDR1 SGHTA and CDR2 FQGNSA. CDR3 sequence (DNA): TGTGCCAGCAGCTTAAACCTTAATTCACCCCTCCACTTT. Its protein product is CASSLNLNSPLHF.

V gene TRBV3-1 combines with J gene TRBJ2-7, with D unresolved. The germline V gene encodes CDR1 LGHDT and CDR2 YNNKEL (reference sequence). The CDR3 has 17 amino acids. Trimming removed 0 bases at V and 0 bases at J, with 15 bases between. The CDR3 nucleotides read TGTGCCAGCAGCCAAGATCGTCTTTCAGCCTCCTCCTACGAGCAGTACTTC. Its protein product is CASSQDRLSASSYEQYF.

The genes are TRBV7-3 and TRBJ2-3; 10 bases map to TRBD2. There are 16 residues in the CDR3. Per the germline V gene, CDR1 is SGHTA and CDR2 is FQGTGA. Unmatched junction bases numbered 6, after V lost 6 bases and J lost 0 bases. CDR3 sequence: CASSTGLAYSTDTQYF. CDR3 coding DNA: TGTGCCAGCAGTACGGGACTAGCGTATAGCACAGATACGCAGTATTTT.

This clonotype was picked up a small number of times. The chain recombines TRBV27 with TRBJ2-5; TRBD1 might be the D (6 bases). Trimming left V 10 bases short and J 2 bases short, with 14 bases between. This CDR3 has 13 amino acids. Germline lookup yields CDR1 MNHEY and CDR2 SMNVEV (reference sequence). The CDR3 is CATLDRMQETQYF. The CDR3 DNA is TGTGCCACCCTAGACAGGATGCAAGAGACCCAGTACTTC.

This chain links TRBV20-1 with TRBJ2-7, with a possible D match to TRBD1 (5 bases). Germline V gives CDR1 DFQATT, CDR2 SNEGSKA (reference sequence). Between the trimmed V and J ends, which lost 4 bases and 5 bases, there was a span of 15 bases. The CDR3 runs 13 residues. The DNA for the CDR3 is TGCAGTGCTATTTTGGGCAGGGTGCACGAGCAGTACTTC. Translated, it gives CSAILGRVHEQYF.

This clonotype was seen only a few times. The chain recombines TRBV10-3 with TRBJ2-7; D gene ambiguous. From germline, CDR1 is ENHRY and CDR2 SYGVKD. Trimming cost V 1 base and J 3 bases, with 1 base left between them. The CDR3 has 11 residues. The CDR3 region has the DNA TGTGCCATCAGTGAGTACTACGAGCAGTACTTC. Translating it yields CAISEYYEQYF.

The DNA for the CDR3 is TGTGCCAGCAGTTACGGGGGCTCTAGCAATCAGCCCCAGCATTTT. This translates into CASSYGGSSNQPQHF. J is TRBJ1-5 and V is TRBV6-5; TRBD1 might be the D (6 bases). CDR1 MNHEY and CDR2 SVGAGI come from the germline V gene. V lost 2 bases and J lost 0, with 8 bases in between. The CDR3 is 15 residues long.

Concerning this clonotype: Relative to the germline gene, one junction end is altered; a read error may explain this. The chain has TRBV5-5 and TRBJ1-5; D may be TRBD1 (6 bases). The germline gives CDR1 SGHKS, CDR2 YYEKEE (reference sequence). The CDR3 sequence is 15 residues long. This CDR3 is CASSPTGHSNQPQHF. The DNA for the CDR3 is TGCGCCAGCAGCCCGACAGGTCATAGCAATCAGCCCCAGCATTTT. Full variable domain (missing parts from reference TRBV5-5 and TRBJ1-5): DAGVTQSPTHLIKTRGQQVTLRCSPISGHKSVSWYQQVLGQGPQFIFQYYEKEERGRGNFPDRFSARQFPNYSSELNVNALLLGDSALYLCASSPTGHSNQPQHFGDGTRLSIL.

This clonotype has more than one count but fewer than ten. The chain employs TRBV5-1 and TRBJ2-1; D might be TRBD1 or TRBD2, each matching 6 bases. CDR1 and CDR2 (germline): SGHRS, YFSETQ. The CDR3 spans 15 residues. V was trimmed by 7 bases and J by 8 bases, leaving 22 bases between them. CDR3 amino acids: CASASGGGRIDEQFF. For the CDR3, the DNA is TGCGCCAGCGCATCGGGTGGGGGGCGGATTGATGAGCAGTTCTTC.

This clonotype was counted many times. The chain employs TRBV7-2 and TRBJ2-7, with D unresolved. The germline CDR1 and CDR2 sequences are SGHTA and FQGNSA. With 5 bases removed from V and 2 bases from J, the gap between germline ends came to 13 bases. The CDR3 runs 14 residues. In DNA, the CDR3 is TGTGCCAGCAGCCTTTCTTTCGGAACCTACGAGCAGTACTTC. It encodes CASSLSFGTYEQYF.

The chain combines TRBV20-1 with TRBJ2-7; 14 bases are shared with TRBD2. Germline V lookup: CDR1 DFQATT, CDR2 SNEGSKA (reference sequence). This CDR3 has 21 residues. With V trimmed by 1 base and J by 3 bases, 20 bases remained unmatched. In nucleotides, the CDR3 is TGCAGTGCTAGAGCCTCGGGACTAGCGGGAGAAGGGGTAATTGTTGGCTACGAGCAGTACTTC. Protein product: CSARASGLAGEGVIVGYEQYF.

About this clonotype itself: A much larger clone lies a single base off, so this may be a read error. J is TRBJ2-1 and V is TRBV18; D is undetermined. CDR1 is KGHSH, CDR2 LQKENI, per germline. The CDR3 consists of 15 residues. The CDR3 loop reads CASSPPSNSYNEHFF. CDR3 DNA: TGTGCCAGCTCACCACCGTCTAACTCCTACAATGAGCACTTCTTC.

The V and J genes are TRBV4-2 and TRBJ2-2, with TRBD2 matching 10 bases. Germline CDR1 and CDR2: LGHNA and YNFKEQ. V shed 1 base, J shed 6 bases, and the junction held 2 bases outside the gene matches. CDR3 length equals 15 residues. CDR3 region: CASSQAGLAAGELFF. CDR3 DNA sequence: TGTGCCAGCAGCCAAGCCGGACTAGCGGCCGGGGAGCTGTTTTTT.

This clonotype was found many times. This sequence joins TRBV12-3 or TRBV12-4 and TRBJ2-3; D possibly uses TRBD1 or TRBD2 (5 bases each). The CDR3 covers 15 residues. Trimming pared 6 bases from V and 2 bases from J, leaving 15 bases between. The CDR3 DNA is TGTGCCAGCAGAACTAGATCCGGGGCCACAGATACGCAGTATTTT. It specifies CASRTRSGATDTQYF.